This T cell receptor (beta chain) originates from a study of T cell repertoires in cytomegalovirus infection. At the level of the study: CMV epitopes, recently identified HLA-C-restricted and well-studied HLA-B-restricted, were used.

TCRdb used MiXCR to reprocess the reads, holding one entry per CDR3 protein. The repertoire holds some 800,000 distinct CDR3 sequences, about 30% seen once, with around 12% in the top ten. V lost 5 bases and J lost 5; bases outside the gene matches: 8. The CDR3 covers 16 residues. Germline assignment: CDR1 SEHNR and CDR2 FQNEAQ (reference sequence). Points on this clonotype: Its antigen is unidentified.

The rearrangement joins TRBV7-9 to TRBJ2-5; 13 nucleotides match TRBD2. The starting material was cultured CD8+ T cells from PBMCs, obtained from culture after CMV antigen stimulation. The TCR was taken from a human donor in good health (CMV status not recorded). Some clones in this sample may be carry-over from other donors' samples. CDR3 DNA: TGTGCCAGCAGCACCAGGACTAGCGGGGGCTACGAGACCCAGTACTTC. It specifies CASSTRTSGGYETQYF.